This T cell receptor beta chain was observed in a study of patients and donors after allogeneic stem cell transplantation. The CDR3 is 12 residues long. CDR1 is MDHEN, CDR2 SYDVKM, per germline. TCRdb re-called the RT-PCR reads with MiXCR, one entry per CDR3 protein. This table has under 200,000 distinct CDR3 sequences, roughly 31% appearing once. The chain joins TRBV28 to TRBJ2-1; D is tentatively TRBD1 or TRBD2 (5 bases each). The sequence was collected from a human donor who was either an allogeneic HSCT recipient or a stem cell or donor lymphocyte infusion donor (not recorded which). It is not recorded whose cells these are; they may come from a transplant donor. Sequencing was done on a sample of blood, either unsorted or a sorted T cell fraction (not recorded which). As DNA, the CDR3 is TGTGCGACCCGGGACGGATACAATGAGCAGTTCTTC. Its translation: CATRDGYNEQFF.